This note documents a single T cell receptor beta chain sequence. This entry comes from a study of T-cell reconstitution after alpha-beta-depleted transplantation in children. Germline lookup yields CDR1 SQVTM and CDR2 ANQGSEA. The CDR3 is 15 amino acids. The V end lost 0 bases, the J end lost 4 bases, and 13 bases lay between the germline ends. Unique molecular identifiers were incorporated into the prepared TCRbeta library. Each CDR3 protein gets one entry after TCRdb re-called the PCR reads with MiXCR. The top ten hold approximately 3% of the sample, which has about 540,000 distinct CDR3 sequences, approximately 16% seen once.

The chain links TRBV29-1 to TRBJ2-1; perhaps TRBD2 as D (6 bases). The sequence was obtained from a human donor who donated a stem cell graft to a child with acute lymphoblastic leukemia. This material consisted of PBMCs from the stem cell graft donor, taken from the stem cell graft. The CDR3 sequence: CSVEEGWRGYNEQFF. Written as DNA, the CDR3 is TGCAGCGTTGAAGAAGGCTGGCGGGGTTACAATGAGCAGTTCTTC.